This T cell receptor beta chain is from a study of shared clonotypes between healthy human individuals. Here immunoSEQ multiplex PCR was the method, and the copy in TCRdb shows in-frame clones only, minus some. Of 300,000 to 400,000 clones detected, roughly 70% appear once; the ten largest clones hold 10%. Germline-derived CDR1 and CDR2 are SQVTM and ANQGSEA. This CDR3 has 12 residues. The receptor's source is a man aged 30-40 years in good health. The gene calls are TRBV29-1 and TRBJ2-2; D possibly uses TRBD1 or TRBD2 (5 bases each). The sequencing sample was made of memory CD4+ T cells sorted from blood. Subset reported: CD45RA-negative fraction. The CDR3 loop is CSATLGPGELFF. CDR3 bases: TGCAGTGCGACCTTGGGACCCGGGGAGCTGTTTTTT.